Ten or more counts support the clone carrying this T cell receptor beta chain. The record originates from a study of spatial heterogeneity in lung cancer. Study context: Sequences of the beta chain were consistently detected in greater numbers than alpha-chain sequences.

V gave up 6 bases and J gave up 3 bases, with 13 bases separating them. The CDR3 loop spans 13 amino acids. The V gene's germline CDR1 is SQVTM and CDR2 ANQGSEA. MiXCR, applied by TCRdb to the 5' RACE reads, yields one record per CDR3 protein. The top ten hold around 33% of the sample, which has approximately 50,000 distinct CDR3 sequences, 7.4% seen once. Time point reported: blood at routine non-recurrence follow-up after resection. Unsorted whole RNA of tumor, nontumor lung or frozen PBMC was sequenced. The source of this sequence is a female donor with early-stage non-small cell lung cancer. The chain recombines TRBV29-1 with TRBJ2-3; a possible D gene is TRBD2 (6 bases). This specimen was PBMCs, taken at follow-up. Written as DNA, the CDR3 is TGCAGCGTCGTGAAGGGGAGGACAGATACGCAGTATTTT. Protein: CSVVKGRTDTQYF.